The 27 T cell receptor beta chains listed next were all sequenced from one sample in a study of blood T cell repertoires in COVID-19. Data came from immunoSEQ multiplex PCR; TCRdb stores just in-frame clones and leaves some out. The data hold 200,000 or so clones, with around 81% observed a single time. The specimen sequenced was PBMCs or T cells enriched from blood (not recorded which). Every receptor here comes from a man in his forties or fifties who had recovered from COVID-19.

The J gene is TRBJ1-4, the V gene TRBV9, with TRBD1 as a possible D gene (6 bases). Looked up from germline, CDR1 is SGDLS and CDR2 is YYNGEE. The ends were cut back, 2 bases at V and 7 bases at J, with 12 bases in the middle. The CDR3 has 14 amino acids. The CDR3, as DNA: TGTGCCAGCAGCGTCGAGGGGGAGGGTGAAAAACTGTTTTTT. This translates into CASSVEGEGEKLFF. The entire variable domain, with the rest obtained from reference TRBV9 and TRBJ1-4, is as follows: DSGVTQTPKHLITATGQRVTLRCSPRSGDLSVYWYQQSLDQGLQFLIQYYNGEERAKGNILERFSAQQFPDLHSELNLSSLELGDSALYFCASSVEGEGEKLFFGSGTQLSVL.

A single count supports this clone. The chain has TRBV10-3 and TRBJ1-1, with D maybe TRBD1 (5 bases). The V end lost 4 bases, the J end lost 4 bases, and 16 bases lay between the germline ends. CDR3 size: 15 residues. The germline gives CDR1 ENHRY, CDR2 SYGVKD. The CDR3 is CAISGGRGSGTEAFF. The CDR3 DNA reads TGTGCCATCAGTGGGGGGAGGGGTTCGGGCACTGAAGCTTTCTTT.

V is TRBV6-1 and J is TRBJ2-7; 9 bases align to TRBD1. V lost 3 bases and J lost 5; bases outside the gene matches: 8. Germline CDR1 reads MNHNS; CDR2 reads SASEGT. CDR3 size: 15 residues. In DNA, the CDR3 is TGTGCCAGCAGTGACGGGGGACAGGGTAAACACGAGCAGTACTTC. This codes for CASSDGGQGKHEQYF.

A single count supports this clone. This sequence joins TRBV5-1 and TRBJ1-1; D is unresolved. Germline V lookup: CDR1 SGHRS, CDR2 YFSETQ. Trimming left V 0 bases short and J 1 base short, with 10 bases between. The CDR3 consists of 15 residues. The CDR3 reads CASSLAQSGNTEAFF. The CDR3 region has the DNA TGCGCCAGCAGCTTGGCACAGTCAGGGAACACTGAAGCTTTCTTT.

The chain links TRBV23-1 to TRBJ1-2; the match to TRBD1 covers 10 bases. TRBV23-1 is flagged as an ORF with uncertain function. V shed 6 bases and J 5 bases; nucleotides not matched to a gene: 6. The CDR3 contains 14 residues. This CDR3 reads CASSRTGGSYGYTF. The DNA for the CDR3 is TGCGCCAGCAGCCGGACAGGGGGATCTTATGGCTACACCTTC.

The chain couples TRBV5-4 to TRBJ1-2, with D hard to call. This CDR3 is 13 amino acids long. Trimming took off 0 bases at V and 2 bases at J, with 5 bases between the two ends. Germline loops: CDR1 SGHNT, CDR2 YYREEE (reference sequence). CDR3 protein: CASSLDWNYGYTF. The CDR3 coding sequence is TGTGCCAGCAGCTTGGACTGGAACTATGGCTACACCTTC. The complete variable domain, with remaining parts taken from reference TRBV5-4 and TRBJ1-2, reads ETGVTQSPTHLIKTRGQQVTLRCSSQSGHNTVSWYQQALGQGPQFIFQYYREEENGRGNFPPRFSGLQFPNYSSELNVNALELDDSALYLCASSLDWNYGYTFGSGTRLTVV.

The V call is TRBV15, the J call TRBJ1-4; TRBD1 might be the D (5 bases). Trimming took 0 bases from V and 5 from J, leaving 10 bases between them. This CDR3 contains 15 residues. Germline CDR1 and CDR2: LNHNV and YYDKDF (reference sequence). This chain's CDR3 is CATSRDFAGNEKLFF. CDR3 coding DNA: TGTGCCACCAGCAGAGATTTTGCAGGGAATGAAAAACTGTTTTTT.

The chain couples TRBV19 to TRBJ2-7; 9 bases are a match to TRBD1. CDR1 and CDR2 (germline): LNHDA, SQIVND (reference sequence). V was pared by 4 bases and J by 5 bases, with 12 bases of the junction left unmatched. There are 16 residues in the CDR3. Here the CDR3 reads CASSKTPGQGMHEQYF. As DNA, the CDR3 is TGTGCCAGTAGTAAGACCCCGGGACAGGGTATGCACGAGCAGTACTTC.

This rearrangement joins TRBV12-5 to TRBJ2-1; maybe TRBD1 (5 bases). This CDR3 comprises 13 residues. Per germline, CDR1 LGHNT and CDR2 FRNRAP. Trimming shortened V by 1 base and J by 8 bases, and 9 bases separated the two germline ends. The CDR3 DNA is TGTGCTAGTGGTTTGGGACAGCCCCATGAGCAGTTCTTC. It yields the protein CASGLGQPHEQFF. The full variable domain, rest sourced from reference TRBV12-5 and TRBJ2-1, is DARVTQTPRHKVTEMGQEVTMRCQPILGHNTVFWYRQTMMQGLELLAYFRNRAPLDDSGMPKDRFSAEMPDATLATLKIQPSEPRDSAVYFCASGLGQPHEQFFGPGTRLTVL.

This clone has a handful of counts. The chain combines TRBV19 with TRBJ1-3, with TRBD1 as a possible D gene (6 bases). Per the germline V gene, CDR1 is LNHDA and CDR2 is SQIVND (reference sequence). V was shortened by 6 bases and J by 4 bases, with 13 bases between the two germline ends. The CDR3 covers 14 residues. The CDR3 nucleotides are TGTGCCAGTAGGGGCTCAGGGGTCGGAAACACCATATATTTT. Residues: CASRGSGVGNTIYF. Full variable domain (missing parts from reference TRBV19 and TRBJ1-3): DGGITQSPKYLFRKEGQNVTLSCEQNLNHDAMYWYRQDPGQGLRLIYYSQIVNDFQKGDIAEGYSVSREKKESFPLTVTSAQKNPTAFYLCASRGSGVGNTIYFGEGSWLTVV.

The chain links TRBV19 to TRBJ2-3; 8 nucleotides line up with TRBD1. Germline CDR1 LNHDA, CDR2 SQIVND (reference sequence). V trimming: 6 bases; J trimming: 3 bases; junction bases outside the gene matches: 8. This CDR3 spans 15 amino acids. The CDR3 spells CASSLGTGLTDTQYF. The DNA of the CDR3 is TGTGCCAGTAGCCTCGGGACAGGTCTAACAGATACGCAGTATTTT.

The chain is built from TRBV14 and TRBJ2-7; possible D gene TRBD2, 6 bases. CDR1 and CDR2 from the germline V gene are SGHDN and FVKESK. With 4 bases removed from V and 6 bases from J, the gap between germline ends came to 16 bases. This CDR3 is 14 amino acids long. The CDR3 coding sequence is TGTGCCAGCAGCCTCATGGGGGGTAAAGGCGAGCAGTACTTC. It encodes CASSLMGGKGEQYF.

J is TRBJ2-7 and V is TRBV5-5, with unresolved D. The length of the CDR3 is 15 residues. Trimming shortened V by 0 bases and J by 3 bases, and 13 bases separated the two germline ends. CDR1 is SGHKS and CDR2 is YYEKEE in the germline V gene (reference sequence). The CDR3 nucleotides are TGTGCCAGCAGCTTGGAGTGGCAGGTTTTCTACGAGCAGTACTTC. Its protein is CASSLEWQVFYEQYF.

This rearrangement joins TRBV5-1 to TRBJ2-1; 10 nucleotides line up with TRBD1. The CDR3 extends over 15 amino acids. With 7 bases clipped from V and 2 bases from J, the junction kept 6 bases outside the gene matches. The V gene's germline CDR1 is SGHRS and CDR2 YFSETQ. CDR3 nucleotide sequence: TGCGCCAGCGCCCTCGGGACAGGGGCCTACAATGAGCAGTTCTTC. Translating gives CASALGTGAYNEQFF.

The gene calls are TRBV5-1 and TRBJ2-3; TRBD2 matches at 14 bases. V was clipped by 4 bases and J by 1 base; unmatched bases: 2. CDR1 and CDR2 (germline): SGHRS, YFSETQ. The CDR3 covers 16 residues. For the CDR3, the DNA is TGCGCCAGCAGCCCGGGACTAGCGGGGGGCACAGATACGCAGTATTTT. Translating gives CASSPGLAGGTDTQYF.

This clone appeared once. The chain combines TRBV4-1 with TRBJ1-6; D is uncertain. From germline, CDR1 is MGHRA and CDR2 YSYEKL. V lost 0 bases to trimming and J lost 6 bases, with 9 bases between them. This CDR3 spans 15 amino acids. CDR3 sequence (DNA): TGCGCCAGCAGCCAAGATAAAGGGAGTAATTCACCCCTCCACTTT. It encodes CASSQDKGSNSPLHF.

CDR3 protein: CASSLDRGQDYGYTF. The DNA of the CDR3 is TGCGCCAGCAGCCTGGACAGGGGGCAGGACTATGGCTACACCTTC. The chain carries TRBV5-1 and TRBJ1-2; 11 bases map to TRBD1. CDR3 length equals 15 residues. V gave up 4 bases and J gave up 3 bases; unmatched junction bases: 5. From germline, CDR1 is SGHRS and CDR2 YFSETQ.

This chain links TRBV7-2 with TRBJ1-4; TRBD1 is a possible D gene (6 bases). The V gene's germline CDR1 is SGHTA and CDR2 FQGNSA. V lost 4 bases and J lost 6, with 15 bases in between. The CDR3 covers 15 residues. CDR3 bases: TGTGCCAGCAGCTCTTACAGGGTGGGTTATGAAAAACTGTTTTTT. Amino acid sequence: CASSSYRVGYEKLFF.

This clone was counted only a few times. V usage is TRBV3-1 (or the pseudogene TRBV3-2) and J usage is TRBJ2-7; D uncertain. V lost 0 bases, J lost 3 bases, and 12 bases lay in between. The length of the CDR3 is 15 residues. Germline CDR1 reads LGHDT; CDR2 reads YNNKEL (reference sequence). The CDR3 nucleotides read TGTGCCAGCAGCCAAGACGACAACCCGTACTACGAGCAGTACTTC. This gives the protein CASSQDDNPYYEQYF.

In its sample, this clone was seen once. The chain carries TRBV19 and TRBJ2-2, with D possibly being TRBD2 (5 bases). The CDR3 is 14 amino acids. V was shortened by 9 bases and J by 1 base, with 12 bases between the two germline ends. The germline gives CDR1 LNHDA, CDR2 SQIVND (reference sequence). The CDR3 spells CASTGMGNTGELFF. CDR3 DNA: TGTGCCAGCACGGGAATGGGGAACACCGGGGAGCTGTTTTTT.

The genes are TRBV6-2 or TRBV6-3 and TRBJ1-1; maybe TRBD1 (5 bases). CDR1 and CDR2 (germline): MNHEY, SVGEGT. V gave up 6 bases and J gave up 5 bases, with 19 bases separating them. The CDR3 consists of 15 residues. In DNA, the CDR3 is TGTGCCAGCAGCTTAAGTCGGGGGTTGAGTACTGAAGCTTTCTTT. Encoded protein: CASSLSRGLSTEAFF.

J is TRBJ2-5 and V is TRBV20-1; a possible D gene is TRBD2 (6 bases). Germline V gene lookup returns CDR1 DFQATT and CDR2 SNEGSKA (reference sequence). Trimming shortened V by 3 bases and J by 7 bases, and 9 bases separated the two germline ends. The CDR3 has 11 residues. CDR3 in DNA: TGCAGTGCTAGGGACTATGGGACCCAGTACTTC. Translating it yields CSARDYGTQYF.

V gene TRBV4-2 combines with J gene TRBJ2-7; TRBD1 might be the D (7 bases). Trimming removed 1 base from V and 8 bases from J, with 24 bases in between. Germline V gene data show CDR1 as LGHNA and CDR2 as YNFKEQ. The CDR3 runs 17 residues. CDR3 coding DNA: TGTGCCAGCAGCCAAGTCAGGGGCGGGACAGACTCTACGCAGCAGTACTTC. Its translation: CASSQVRGGTDSTQQYF.

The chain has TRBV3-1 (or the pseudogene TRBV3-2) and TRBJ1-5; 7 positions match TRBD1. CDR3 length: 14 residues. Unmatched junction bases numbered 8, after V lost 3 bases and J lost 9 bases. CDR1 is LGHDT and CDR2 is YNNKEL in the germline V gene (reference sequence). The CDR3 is CASSHGTADMPQHF. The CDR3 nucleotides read TGTGCCAGCAGCCACGGGACAGCCGATATGCCCCAGCATTTT.

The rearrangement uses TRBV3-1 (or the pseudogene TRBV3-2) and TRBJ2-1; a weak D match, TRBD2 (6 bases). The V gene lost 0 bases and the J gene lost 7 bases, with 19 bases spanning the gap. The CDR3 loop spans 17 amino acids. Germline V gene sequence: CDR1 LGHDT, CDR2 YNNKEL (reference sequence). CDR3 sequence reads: CASSQDPAGPTRNEQFF. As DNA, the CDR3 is TGTGCCAGCAGCCAAGATCCGGCGGGACCTACGCGGAATGAGCAGTTCTTC.

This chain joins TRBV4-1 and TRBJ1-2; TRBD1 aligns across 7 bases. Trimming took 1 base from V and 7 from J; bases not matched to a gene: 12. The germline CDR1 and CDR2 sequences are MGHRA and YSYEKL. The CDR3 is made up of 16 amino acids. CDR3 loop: CASSQAGTAKTGGYTF. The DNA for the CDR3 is TGCGCCAGCAGCCAAGCCGGGACAGCGAAAACGGGTGGCTACACCTTC.

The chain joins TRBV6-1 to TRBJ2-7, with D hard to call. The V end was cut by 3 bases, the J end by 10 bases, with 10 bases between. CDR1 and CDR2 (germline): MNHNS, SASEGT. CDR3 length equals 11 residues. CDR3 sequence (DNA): TGTGCCAGCAGTGATCTACAGCCTCAGTACTTC. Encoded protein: CASSDLQPQYF.